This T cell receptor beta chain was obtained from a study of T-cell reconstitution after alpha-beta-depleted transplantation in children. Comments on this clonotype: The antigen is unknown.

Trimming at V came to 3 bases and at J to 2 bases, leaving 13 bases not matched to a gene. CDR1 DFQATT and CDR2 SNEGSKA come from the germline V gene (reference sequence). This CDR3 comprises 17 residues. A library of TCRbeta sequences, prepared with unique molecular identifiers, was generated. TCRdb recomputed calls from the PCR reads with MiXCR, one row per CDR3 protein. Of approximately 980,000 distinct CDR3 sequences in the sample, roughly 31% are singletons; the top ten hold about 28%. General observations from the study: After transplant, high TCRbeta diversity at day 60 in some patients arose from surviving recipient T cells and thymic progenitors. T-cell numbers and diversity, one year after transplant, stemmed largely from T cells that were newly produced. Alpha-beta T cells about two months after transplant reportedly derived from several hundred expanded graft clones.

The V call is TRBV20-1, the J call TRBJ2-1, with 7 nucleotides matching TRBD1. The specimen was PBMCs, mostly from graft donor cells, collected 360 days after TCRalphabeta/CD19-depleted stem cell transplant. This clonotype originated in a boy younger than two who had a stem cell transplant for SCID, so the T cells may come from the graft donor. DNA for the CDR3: TGCAGTGCTAGCCCCTACACAAGACAGGGACCCTACAATGAGCAGTTCTTC. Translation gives CSASPYTRQGPYNEQFF.